This T cell receptor beta chain comes out of a study of cytomegalovirus exposure and HLA in healthy donors. Study findings and constraints: Cytomegalovirus status was reportedly diagnosed by the classifier with high sensitivity and specificity. Compared with the roughly 670-donor mean, an Asian-associated ancestry cluster reportedly had fewer N-insertions, according to a later analysis. Analyzed later, most CMV-associated TCR beta chains appeared HLA-restricted.

For this clone: Its target is not known.

With 60 Vbeta and 13 Jbeta primers, the PCR was carried out. Study processing details: An analysis performed later counted roughly 80 million unique TCR beta chains (roughly 11 million of them shared). Generated by immunoSEQ multiplex PCR, the TCRdb table keeps only in-frame clones and is missing some. The V and J calls and the clone size are those of that table, but D and trimming were determined from the DNA. The sample holds around 50,000 clones. Germline CDR1 is LGHNA and CDR2 is YNFKEQ. The CDR3 totals 17 residues. The J segment lost 1 base and the V segment lost 4 bases, leaving 11 bases of the junction unmatched.

This chain connects TRBV4-2 to TRBJ2-7; TRBD2 agrees at 9 bases. Sequencing used PBMCs. This TCR came from a middle-aged woman in good health and CMV-seronegative. The CDR3 loop reads CASSLTLTGLASYEQYF. In nucleotides, the CDR3 is TGTGCCAGCAGCCTAACCCTAACCGGACTAGCGTCCTACGAGCAGTACTTC.